This T cell receptor beta chain was profiled in a study of vaccination and CD4 T cells after COVID-19. The treatment was: approximately 10-day PBMC culture with coronavirus spike peptide pools or control peptides (ViraFEST assay). With respect to this clonotype: Its specificity is unknown.

This CDR3 spans 11 amino acids. V dropped 2 bases and J dropped 8 bases, with 7 bases sitting between them. Germline loops: CDR1 SGHDT, CDR2 YYEEEE. Sequencing of the DNA from cultured CD4+ T cells was carried out with the Oncomine TCR Beta short-read assay. TCRdb passed the PCR reads through MiXCR, listing each CDR3 protein once. The data hold approximately 15,000 distinct CDR3 sequences, with about a fifth observed a single time. The clonotype originates from a human donor who received a COVID-19 vaccine. This specimen was CD4+ T cells from blood, cultured in vitro, taken before SARS-CoV-2 vaccination. J is TRBJ1-2 and V is TRBV5-6, with D unresolved. The CDR3 here is CASSFYKGYTF. CDR3 coding DNA: TGTGCCAGCAGCTTTTACAAGGGCTACACCTTC.